This T cell receptor beta chain was captured in a study of human T cells and chemical hapten exposure. Time point described: patch test 1, 2 weeks after DPC sensitization. Stated treatment: therapeutic diphenylcyclopropenone sensitization with weekly scalp DPC. Patches went on only after blood had been drawn each time. Findings and caveats of the study: Significantly more large CDR3 similarity clusters were formed by expanded TCRs than by controls.

The library gave individual cDNA molecules unique molecular identifiers. Under the authors' procedure: A per-sample median of about 96,000 TCRs was observed, with counts ranging from roughly 20,000 to 700,000. MiXCR, applied by TCRdb to the RACE reads, yields one record per CDR3 protein. The V and J calls follow TCRdb's processing rather than the paper's. This table has roughly 80,000 distinct CDR3 sequences, roughly 10% appearing once. This clonotype was detected ten times or more. No antigen is known for it. The sequencing here drew on whole blood, taken in connection with sensitization to the hapten diphenylcyclopropenone (DPC). The TCR sequence derives from a woman aged 45-65 years with alopecia areata. Some clones in this sample may be carry-over from other donors' samples.

CDR3 DNA: TGTGCCAGCAGCCCAGGGACGGGGAAGGCCGGGGAGCTGTTTTTT. This codes for CASSPGTGKAGELFF. The chain joins TRBV11-2 to TRBJ2-2; D tentatively fits TRBD1 or TRBD2 (5 bases each). Trimming took off 5 bases at V and 6 bases at J, with 16 bases between the two ends. Germline V gives CDR1 SGHAT, CDR2 FQNNGV. This CDR3 is 15 amino acids long.